This TCR beta chain was identified during a study of T cells in Graves' hyperthyroidism and ophthalmopathy. Overall study results and limits: Clonotypes that were expanded in thyroid above 0.001 mostly appeared in blood too. A model built on 13 V-J features separated ophthalmopathy from stable hyperthyroidism.

Ophthalmopathy cases met thresholds of Clinical Activity Score at least 3, NOSPECS grade at least 4 and duration under 3 months. Uncontrolled infection, other autoimmune disease, pregnancy and lactation each barred patients from inclusion. TCR beta CDR3 region amplification was performed from RNA transcripts. The primer set for the first-round RT-PCR of the TCR CDR3 was HTBI. TCRdb reprocessed the multiplex PCR reads via MiXCR and lists one record per CDR3 protein. The profile shows around 490,000 distinct CDR3 sequences, about 20% of them singletons. In its sample, this clonotype was seen many times. Its antigen is still unknown. This clonotype originated in a man aged 35-49 years with Graves' ophthalmopathy. Sample: blood.

This CDR3 reads CASSLAGTGLGEQYF. As DNA, the CDR3 is TGCGCCAGCAGCTTGGCGGGGACGGGACTTGGCGAGCAGTACTTC. The genes are TRBV5-1 and TRBJ2-7; TRBD2 is a possible D gene (6 bases). Deletions cut 0 bases from V and 6 bases from J, with 16 bases between. The germline gives CDR1 SGHRS, CDR2 YFSETQ. The CDR3 totals 15 residues.